This T cell receptor beta chain was captured in a study of Ad26.COV2.S vaccination and SARS-CoV-2 variants. Study-wide background: In the COV1001 trial, the donor was in the Ad26.COV2.S arm.

Study-wide results and caveats: Vaccinated and placebo-treated recipients had similar non-spike TCR breadth.

Regarding treatment: around 19 received Ad26.COV2.S at low or high dose, single or two shots; about 5 received placebo; per-sample allocation not given. The investigators took samples on day 63 after the first vaccine or placebo injection. Its platform was an Ad26 vector, and its expressed antigen was Wuhan-strain SARS-CoV-2 spike. This CDR3 spans 12 amino acids. The V and J ends lost 0 bases and 4 bases respectively, with 5 bases between them. CDR1 and CDR2 from the germline V gene are SQVTM and ANQGSEA. Measured with immunoSEQ multiplex PCR; TCRdb has only the in-frame clones, and not every one. The sample includes about 450,000 clones, roughly 87% of them seen just once. Worth noting for this clone: Its target is not known.

The chain is built from TRBV29-1 and TRBJ2-3; D remains ambiguous. The TCR originated in a person aged 18-60 years who received the Ad26.COV2.S COVID-19 vaccine or a placebo. The sequencing used peripheral blood, collected in a trial of Ad26.COV2.S vaccine versus placebo. The CDR3 loop reads CSVEEPADTQYF. CDR3 coding DNA: TGCAGCGTTGAAGAGCCGGCAGATACGCAGTATTTT.